Listed here are 6 T cell receptor beta chains from one sample, sequenced in a study of prognosis after radiotherapy for stage I lung cancer. By two-round multiplex PCR, the TCR beta CDR3 was amplified from genomic DNA. Primers specific to each TRBV and TRBJ gene were used in first-round PCR. TCRdb called the multiplex PCR reads again in MiXCR, with one record for every CDR3 protein. Of over 30,000 distinct CDR3 sequences in the sample, approximately 25% were seen once. Sample: PBMCs, taken before or after stereotactic body radiation therapy (not recorded which). These receptors came from a donor of 50 years or more with non-small cell lung cancer.

This clonotype was observed many times. V and J are TRBV11-3 and TRBJ2-1; TRBD2 is a possible D gene (5 bases). The germline CDR1 and CDR2 sequences are SGHNT and YENEEA. V was pared by 5 bases and J by 0 bases, with 11 bases between. The CDR3 runs to 15 residues. CDR3 protein: CASSPGKNSYNEQFF. The CDR3 DNA sequence: TGTGCCAGCAGCCCGGGGAAAAACTCCTACAATGAGCAGTTCTTC.

Comment on this clonotype: The junction departs from the called germline gene at one end, perhaps through a read error. The chain employs TRBV19 and TRBJ2-2; either TRBD1 or TRBD2 may fit D (5 bases each). The CDR3 totals 13 residues. Germline assignment: CDR1 LNHDA and CDR2 SQIVND (reference sequence). The CDR3, as DNA: TGTGCCAGCTTCTGGGGGTCGACCGGTGAGCTGTTTTTT. This sequence encodes CASFWGSTGELFF.

This clonotype was seen ten or more times. The chain recombines TRBV20-1 with TRBJ2-1; unclear D gene. The V end was cut by 2 bases, the J end by 2 bases, with 10 bases between. The germline V gene has CDR1 DFQATT and CDR2 SNEGSKA (reference sequence). The CDR3 covers 14 residues. The CDR3: CSARFPEPYNEQFF. The CDR3 nucleotides read TGCAGTGCTAGATTTCCAGAGCCCTACAATGAGCAGTTCTTC.

This clonotype was found many times. V and J are TRBV6-1 and TRBJ1-3, with D unresolved. The CDR3 runs 15 residues. Germline V CDR1 and CDR2: MNHNS, SASEGT. V was cut by 6 bases and J by 0 bases, with 12 bases left in between. CDR3 in DNA: TGTGCCAGCAGACCGCTAGGGAGCTCTGGAAACACCATATATTTT. Translated, it gives CASRPLGSSGNTIYF.

This clonotype was detected ten times or more. The V gene is TRBV2, the J gene TRBJ2-2, with D unresolved. This CDR3 is 12 amino acids long. Trimming took 6 bases from V and 5 from J, leaving 7 bases between them. The V gene's germline CDR1 is SNHLY and CDR2 FYNNEI. CDR3 amino acids: CASSVKTGELFF. Here the CDR3 DNA reads TGTGCCAGCAGCGTCAAGACCGGGGAGCTGTTTTTT. The variable domain in full, completed from reference TRBV2 and TRBJ2-2, reads EPEVTQTPSHQVTQMGQEVILRCVPISNHLYFYWYRQILGQKVEFLVSFYNNEISEKSEIFDDQFSVERPDGSNFTLKIRSTKLEDSAMYFCASSVKTGELFFGEGSRLTVL.

The chain is built from TRBV20-1 and TRBJ2-3; 8 bases line up with TRBD2. The CDR3 is made up of 15 amino acids. V shed 1 base and J 0 bases; nucleotides not matched to a gene: 3. Germline V gene data show CDR1 as DFQATT and CDR2 as SNEGSKA (reference sequence). This chain's CDR3 is CSARGSGASTDTQYF. The DNA of the CDR3 is TGCAGTGCTAGAGGTAGCGGGGCTAGCACAGATACGCAGTATTTT.